This record concerns one TCR beta chain sequence. The antigen is undetermined. Germline lookup yields CDR1 MDHEN and CDR2 SYDVKM. With 5 bases clipped from V and 5 bases from J, the junction kept 14 bases outside the gene matches. The CDR3 extends over 17 amino acids. The sample is drawn from a study of siplizumab effects on memory and regulatory T cells. Assays examined approximately 9.1 x 10^4 TCR templates per sample. The table came from immunoSEQ multiplex PCR; TCRdb's copy has only in-frame clones and leaves some out. This sample has some 100,000 clones; more than 85% occur once, and the top ten carry around 2.6%. Study results and limitations: With siplizumab, Treg-derived clones averaged around 69% of mappable alloreactive CD4+ clones, versus less than 35% in controls.

This TCR was recovered from a human donor in good health. Some clones in this sample may be carry-over from other donors' samples. Sequencing was performed on CD4+ T cells sorted from blood. This rearrangement joins TRBV28 to TRBJ2-5, with 10 nucleotides matching TRBD2. DNA for the CDR3: TGTGCCAGCAGTCGGGGGAGCGGGAGGGCCGAGACGGAGACCCAGTACTTC. Residues: CASSRGSGRAETETQYF.